The next 22 T cell receptor beta chains were all read from a single sample in a study of blood T cell repertoires in COVID-19. Clones were read by immunoSEQ multiplex PCR, and TCRdb kept only the in-frame ones, dropping some. The sample consists of approximately 87,000 clones, roughly 89% of them appearing once. The material sequenced was peripheral blood. These receptors all stem from a man aged 70-80 years with active or convalescent COVID-19.

J is TRBJ2-1 and V is TRBV7-8; unclear D gene. Trimming shortened V by 0 bases and J by 0 bases, and 12 bases separated the two germline ends. Germline loops: CDR1 SGHVS, CDR2 FQNEAQ. The CDR3 loop spans 17 amino acids. CDR3 residues: CASSLARRFSSYNEQFF. The CDR3 nucleotides are TGTGCCAGCAGCTTAGCGAGGCGTTTCAGCTCCTACAATGAGCAGTTCTTC.

The chain combines TRBV7-9 with TRBJ2-7; no reliable D call. V was pared by 5 bases and J by 3 bases, with 8 bases between. The length of the CDR3 is 12 residues. Germline V gives CDR1 SEHNR, CDR2 FQNEAQ (reference sequence). The CDR3 sequence is CASSRLGYEQYF. CDR3 in DNA: TGTGCCAGCAGCCGACTCGGCTACGAGCAGTACTTC.

The chain combines TRBV6-5 with TRBJ1-1; no definite D call. This CDR3 spans 11 amino acids. The V gene lost 6 bases and the J gene lost 7 bases, with 9 bases spanning the gap. Germline assignment: CDR1 MNHEY and CDR2 SVGAGI. The CDR3 is CASSGRLEAFF. CDR3 nucleotide sequence: TGTGCCAGCAGCGGTCGACTTGAAGCTTTCTTT.

The chain joins TRBV6-4 to TRBJ2-7; D possibly corresponds to TRBD2 (5 bases). With 5 bases removed from V and 6 bases from J, the gap between germline ends came to 5 bases. This CDR3 comprises 10 residues. From germline, CDR1 is MRHNA and CDR2 SNTAGT. The CDR3 bases are TGTGCCAGCAGTCGGGGCGAGCAGTACTTC. Residues: CASSRGEQYF.

The chain is built from TRBV4-2 and TRBJ2-3; 10 bases are a match to TRBD2. The CDR3 totals 17 residues. Trimming at V came to 3 bases and at J to 3 bases, leaving 9 bases not matched to a gene. Germline-derived CDR1 and CDR2 are LGHNA and YNFKEQ. CDR3 nucleotides: TGTGCCAGCAGCCAGAAGACCCTAGCGGGAGCTACAGATACGCAGTATTTT. It encodes CASSQKTLAGATDTQYF.

The V call is TRBV5-1, the J call TRBJ2-3, with D possibly TRBD2 on 6 matching bases. Germline CDR1 reads SGHRS; CDR2 reads YFSETQ. Trimming removed 6 bases at V and 0 bases at J, with 14 bases between. The CDR3 has 15 amino acids. As DNA, the CDR3 is TGCGCCAGCATCGCCGGACTATCGAGCACAGATACGCAGTATTTT. Encoded protein: CASIAGLSSTDTQYF.

This sequence joins TRBV30 and TRBJ1-1; 9 nucleotides align to TRBD1. This CDR3 comprises 14 residues. With V trimmed by 3 bases and J by 11 bases, 13 bases remained unmatched. Germline V gene sequence: CDR1 GTSNPN, CDR2 SVGIG (reference sequence). Here the CDR3 DNA reads TGTGCCTGGAGGGCCCCGGGACAGGGAGTTGGGGCTTTCTTT. Residues: CAWRAPGQGVGAFF. The full variable domain, its missing parts supplied by reference TRBV30 and TRBJ1-1, is SQTIHQWPATLVQPVGSPLSLECTVEGTSNPNLYWYRQAAGRGLQLLFYSVGIGQISSEVPQNLSASRPQDRQFILSSKKLLLSDSGFYLCAWRAPGQGVGAFFGQGTRLTVV.

This chain uses TRBV5-5 with TRBJ2-5; TRBD2 matches at 9 bases. Trimming removed 4 bases from V and 5 bases from J; junction bases left unmatched: 12. Germline CDR1 SGHKS, CDR2 YYEKEE (reference sequence). The CDR3 runs 16 residues. The chain's CDR3 is CASSPPLAGAGETQYF. The CDR3 DNA reads TGTGCCAGCAGCCCGCCGTTAGCGGGAGCCGGGGAGACCCAGTACTTC.

The chain links TRBV5-6 to TRBJ1-6; D may be TRBD1 (5 bases). Germline values: CDR1 SGHDT, CDR2 YYEEEE. V was trimmed by 0 bases and J by 5 bases, leaving 12 bases between them. The CDR3 length is 16 residues. In nucleotides, the CDR3 is TGTGCCAGCAGCTTGGCCGGGGGAGTACATAATTCACCCCTCCACTTT. This codes for CASSLAGGVHNSPLHF.

The chain employs TRBV28 and TRBJ1-6; no reliable D call. CDR1 and CDR2 from the germline V gene are MDHEN and SYDVKM. CDR3 size: 13 residues. Between the trimmed V and J ends, which lost 6 bases and 5 bases, there was a span of 8 bases. For the CDR3, the DNA is TGTGCCAGCAGGGCGGGTGATAATTCACCCCTCCACTTT. It specifies CASRAGDNSPLHF.

This chain joins TRBV10-2 and TRBJ1-2; D is uncertain. V was shortened by 7 bases and J by 8 bases, with 8 bases between the two germline ends. CDR1 and CDR2 from the germline V gene are WSHSY and SAAADI. The CDR3 contains 10 residues. CDR3 sequence reads: CASMGRGYTF. Here the CDR3 DNA reads TGCGCCAGCATGGGCCGAGGCTACACCTTC.

V usage is TRBV7-3 and J usage is TRBJ2-2; D unresolved. This CDR3 comprises 12 residues. Germline V lookup: CDR1 SGHTA, CDR2 FQGTGA. The V and J ends lost 0 bases and 8 bases respectively, with 4 bases between them. Written as DNA, the CDR3 is TGTGCCAGCAGCTTAACCAGAGGGGAGCTGTTTTTT. Amino acid sequence: CASSLTRGELFF.

The chain combines TRBV5-1 with TRBJ2-5; 8 positions match TRBD1. The germline gives CDR1 SGHRS, CDR2 YFSETQ. The V gene end was trimmed by 0 bases and the J gene end by 2 bases; junction bases not matched to a gene: 6. The CDR3 loop spans 16 amino acids. The DNA for the CDR3 is TGCGCCAGCAGCTTGGCTGGACAGGGCCAACAAGAGACCCAGTACTTC. Translation gives CASSLAGQGQQETQYF.

The rearrangement links TRBV19 to TRBJ2-7; 12 nucleotides match TRBD2. V shed 5 bases and J 3 bases; nucleotides not matched to a gene: 14. This CDR3 contains 18 residues. Germline V CDR1 and CDR2: LNHDA, SQIVND (reference sequence). This CDR3 is CASSLRYETSGGYYEQYF. Written as DNA, the CDR3 is TGTGCCAGTAGTCTTAGATATGAGACTAGCGGGGGATACTACGAGCAGTACTTC.

This clone was observed a few times. The J gene is TRBJ2-7, the V gene TRBV28, with TRBD2 identical over 7 bases. Trimming cost V 2 bases and J 0 bases; bases outside gene matches: 7. The CDR3 loop spans 16 amino acids. The germline gives CDR1 MDHEN, CDR2 SYDVKM. CDR3 sequence: CASSLGSGLSSYEQYF. DNA of the CDR3: TGTGCCAGCAGTTTAGGTAGCGGGTTGAGCTCCTACGAGCAGTACTTC.

V gene TRBV28 combines with J gene TRBJ2-3; 7 bases are a match to TRBD2. Trimming cost V 5 bases and J 2 bases; bases outside gene matches: 10. CDR3 length: 16 residues. Germline CDR1 is MDHEN and CDR2 is SYDVKM. CDR3: CASSRGLVILTDTQYF. The CDR3 DNA reads TGTGCCAGCAGTAGAGGACTAGTTATCCTCACAGATACGCAGTATTTT.

This chain joins TRBV2 and TRBJ1-2, with TRBD1 matching over 7 bases. The length of the CDR3 is 16 residues. Germline loops: CDR1 SNHLY, CDR2 FYNNEI. J was trimmed by 4 bases and V by 0 bases; bases with no gene match: 8. As DNA, the CDR3 is TGTGCCAGCAGTGAAGCGCCCAGGGCAGGGGGCTATGGCTACACCTTC. Translating gives CASSEAPRAGGYGYTF.

V gene TRBV7-9 combines with J gene TRBJ1-6; TRBD1 might be the D (5 bases). The CDR3 contains 15 residues. Germline V gene sequence: CDR1 SEHNR, CDR2 FQNEAQ (reference sequence). Deletions cut 5 bases from V and 7 bases from J, with 15 bases between. The CDR3 sequence is CASSRQTLGNSPLHF. In nucleotides, the CDR3 is TGTGCCAGCAGCAGACAGACACTGGGCAATTCACCCCTCCACTTT. The full variable domain, in which reference TRBV7-9 and TRBJ1-6 provide the parts outside the CDR3, is DTGVSQNPRHKITKRGQNVTFRCDPISEHNRLYWYRQTLGQGPEFLTYFQNEAQLEKSRLLSDRFSAERPKGSFSTLEIQRTEQGDSAMYLCASSRQTLGNSPLHFGNGTRLTVT.

J is TRBJ2-1 and V is TRBV14; D not resolved. From germline, CDR1 is SGHDN and CDR2 FVKESK. The CDR3 loop spans 11 amino acids. Trimming pared 4 bases from V and 8 bases from J, leaving 6 bases between. CDR3 sequence reads: CASSRGYEQFF. CDR3 bases: TGTGCCAGCAGCCGCGGATATGAGCAGTTCTTC. Full variable domain (rest looked up from reference TRBV14 and TRBJ2-1): EAGVTQFPSHSVIEKGQTVTLRCDPISGHDNLYWYRRVMGKEIKFLLHFVKESKQDESGMPNNRFLAERTGGTYSTLKVQPAELEDSGVYFCASSRGYEQFFGPGTRLTVL.

The gene calls are TRBV6-5 and TRBJ1-3; D not certain. The germline V and J ends were trimmed by 5 bases and 5 bases, with 16 bases remaining between them. The CDR3 covers 15 residues. Germline values: CDR1 MNHEY, CDR2 SVGAGI. CDR3 DNA: TGTGCCAGCAGTCCCAGGTCCCTTAACAGAAACACCATATATTTT. It yields the protein CASSPRSLNRNTIYF.

The CDR3 region has the DNA TGTGCCAGCTCACCAAGGCAGGGAAGAAACACCATATATTTT. Its translation: CASSPRQGRNTIYF. The chain links TRBV18 to TRBJ1-3, with D possibly being TRBD1 (5 bases). CDR1 and CDR2 from the germline V gene are KGHSH and LQKENI. Trimming removed 2 bases at V and 5 bases at J, with 10 bases between. The CDR3 loop spans 14 amino acids.

The V call is TRBV6-6, the J call TRBJ2-5, with no clear D. This CDR3 spans 13 amino acids. Trimming stripped 2 bases from V and 2 bases from J, with 6 bases between. Germline-derived CDR1 and CDR2 are MNHNY and SVGAGI (reference sequence). The DNA of the CDR3 is TGTGCCAGCAGTTACACCAGGCAAGAGACCCAGTACTTC. It yields the protein CASSYTRQETQYF.